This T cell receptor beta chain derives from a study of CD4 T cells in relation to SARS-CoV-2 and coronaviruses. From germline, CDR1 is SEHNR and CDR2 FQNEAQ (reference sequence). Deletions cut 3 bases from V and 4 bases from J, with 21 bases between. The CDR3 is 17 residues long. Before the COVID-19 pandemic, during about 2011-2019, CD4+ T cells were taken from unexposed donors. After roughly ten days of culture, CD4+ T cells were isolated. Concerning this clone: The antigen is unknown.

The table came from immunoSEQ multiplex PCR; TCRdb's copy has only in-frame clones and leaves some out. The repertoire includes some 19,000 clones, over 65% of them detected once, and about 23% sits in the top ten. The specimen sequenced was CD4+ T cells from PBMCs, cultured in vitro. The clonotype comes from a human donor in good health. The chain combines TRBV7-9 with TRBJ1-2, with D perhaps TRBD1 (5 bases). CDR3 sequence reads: CASSLDTGGGDFYGYTF. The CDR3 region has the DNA TGTGCCAGCAGCTTGGACACTGGCGGAGGGGACTTCTATGGCTACACCTTC.